The source of this T cell receptor beta chain is a study of blood T cell repertoires in COVID-19. Trimming pared 3 bases from V and 0 bases from J, leaving 11 bases between. CDR1 MNHNS and CDR2 SASEGT come from the germline V gene. CDR3 length equals 15 residues. This clone was counted a few times. Data came from immunoSEQ multiplex PCR; TCRdb stores just in-frame clones and leaves some out. Of about 53,000 clones detected, around four fifths appear once; the ten largest clones hold 14%. Sequenced input: peripheral blood. The origin of this receptor is a human donor in a cohort sampled during active COVID-19. The chain combines TRBV6-1 with TRBJ1-1, with D unresolved. The CDR3 nucleotides are TGTGCCAGCAGTGATCACGCGCCCTTGAACACTGAAGCTTTCTTT. Encoded protein: CASSDHAPLNTEAFF.